This T cell receptor (beta chain) was profiled in a study of cytomegalovirus exposure and HLA in healthy donors. Whole-study results and caveats: Specificity for CMV antigens was confirmed in vitro for a few of the CMV-associated chains.

This clone was observed a handful of times. The target antigen is unknown. The repertoire was sequenced with immunoSEQ multiplex PCR; TCRdb's copy has only in-frame clones and lacks some. The profile shows around 200,000 clones, approximately 84% of them singletons. The donors were part of the validation cohort of 95 to 150 subjects. That cohort was separate from the first cohort, which comprised 666 subjects. The source is a young woman in good health and CMV-seropositive. Sample: PBMCs.

The CDR3 DNA is TGTGCCAGCAGCGTATCAGGTCGCGAGCAGTACTTC. Translating gives CASSVSGREQYF. The chain uses TRBV7-9 and TRBJ2-7; D is uncertain. The germline V gene encodes CDR1 SEHNR and CDR2 FQNEAQ (reference sequence). CDR3 length: 12 residues. V lost 5 bases and J lost 6, with 11 bases in between.